This T cell receptor beta chain was identified during a study of early T cells in non-severe SARS-CoV-2 infection (dated by TCRdb to the early 2020s). For context, the study as a whole: Because TCR sequencing was done on bulk RNA from unsorted whole blood, the alpha and beta chains could not be paired.

Details on this clonotype: Its antigen is currently not known. No base-level quality is on record; no much larger clone is a single base apart.

Set within a cohort of healthcare workers in London, UK, this nested case-control study involved weekly PCR testing of nasopharyngeal swabs along with blood sampling. Healthcare workers were recruited between 23 and 31 March 2020, during the week of the UK lockdown, and were followed weekly for up to roughly 15 weeks. Libraries came from 5' RACE. Sequencing was performed on a NextSeq 500. The TCR library protocol attached unique molecular identifiers to individual cDNA molecules to correct for sequencing error and PCR bias. TCR alpha and beta chains were both sequenced, and the abundances of alpha and beta sequences in each sample were closely correlated with each other. The original pipeline was this. V gene, J gene and CDR3 annotation of TCR sequences was performed with Decombinator V4. Expanded TCRs were defined as changing significantly between any two time points under a Poisson model with p below 0.0001. Abundances of TCRs were expressed as counts per million after normalisation to the total number of TCRs sequenced in each sample. MAIT TCRs were defined by TRAV1-2 paired with TRAJ12, TRAJ20 or TRAJ33, and iNKT TCRs by TRAV10 paired with TRAJ18. VDJdb, accessed on 1 November 2021, was searched for TCRs annotated for CMV, EBV and SARS-CoV-2, and TCRs annotated for more than one antigen were excluded. The public reads were reprocessed in TCRdb via fastp at Q25 and MiXCR, keeping in-frame beta chains. When rows share a CDR3 protein, they turn into one entry using the most common DNA and genes. The V and J calls shown here were made by TCRdb, not taken from the authors' results. A total of around 47,000 distinct CDR3 sequences appear in this sample, roughly 9.6% of them only once. The ten top clones hold roughly 13% of the sample.

CDR1 is given as ENHRY and CDR2 as SYGVKD, both from the germline V gene. The CDR3 spans 15 residues, from the cysteine through the phenylalanine. Only the CDR3 DNA stays, 45 bases, in frame from base 1. V sheds 4 bases and J sheds 4 bases, leaving 17 bases between their ends. What the work shows at the level of the full study, not this receptor alone: VDJdb matching was skewed toward anti-spike CD8 responses and likely underestimated virus-specific expansions by missing private and CD4 specificities.

Sample: whole blood. The chain links TRBV10-3 with TRBJ2-7, and the D gene may be TRBD1, 5 bases matching. The clonotype was recovered from an adult who was a healthcare worker with PCR-confirmed SARS-CoV-2 infection or an uninfected control (not recorded which). The CDR3 region reads CAISGQGAQRYEQYF. The DNA sequence is as follows: TGTGCCATCAGTGGCCAGGGTGCCCAACGGTACGAGCAGTACTTC.